This T cell receptor beta chain was recovered during a study of blood T cell repertoires in COVID-19. Methods used by the authors: Reference gene primer amplification in the assay estimated nucleated cell counts. Here immunoSEQ multiplex PCR was the method, and the copy in TCRdb shows in-frame clones only, minus some. V, J and clone size are those of that table, while D and trimming were read from the DNA. Of just over 90,000 clones in the sample, over 60% were seen once. V shed 8 bases and J 5 bases; nucleotides not matched to a gene: 6. The CDR3 length is 13 residues. CDR1 is LNHDA, CDR2 SQIVND, per germline (reference sequence).

The receptor was isolated from a man aged 65 to 79 with acute or convalescent COVID-19. The specimen sequenced was peripheral blood. The gene calls are TRBV19 and TRBJ1-3; TRBD1 matches at 7 bases. The CDR3 coding sequence is TGTGCCAGTTCGGACAGGAGACGAAACACCATATATTTT. This translates into CASSDRRRNTIYF.